Below are 22 T cell receptor beta chains sequenced from a single sample in a study of T cell repertoires in cytomegalovirus infection. These receptors' antigens are unknown. MiXCR was run by TCRdb on the reads, yielding one entry per CDR3 protein. The profile covers roughly 280,000 distinct CDR3 sequences, with about 20% appearing a single time and about 20% taken by the ten largest. Specimen: cultured PBMCs, collected from culture after CMV antigen stimulation. The receptors were sampled from a human donor in good health (CMV status not recorded). Some clones in this sample may be carry-over from other donors' samples.

This chain links TRBV5-6 with TRBJ1-1; weak D call: TRBD1 (5 bases). Per germline, CDR1 SGHDT and CDR2 YYEEEE. CDR3 length: 13 residues. V lost 4 bases, J lost 4 bases, and 11 bases lay in between. CDR3 nucleotide sequence: TGTGCCAGCAGCGTTGACAGAAGCACTGAAGCTTTCTTT. It codes for CASSVDRSTEAFF.

This clonotype was counted many times. The chain combines TRBV6-1 with TRBJ2-2; D may be TRBD1 (5 bases). Germline CDR1 and CDR2: MNHNS and SASEGT. V lost 2 bases, J lost 4 bases, and 17 bases lay in between. This CDR3 is 17 amino acids long. The CDR3 DNA reads TGTGCCAGCAGTGAATGGGTGACAGCCGCGATCACCGGGGAGCTGTTTTTT. It translates to CASSEWVTAAITGELFF.

The chain uses TRBV13 and TRBJ2-5, with 9 positions matching TRBD1. V was pared by 5 bases and J by 5 bases, with 12 bases of the junction left unmatched. Germline lookup yields CDR1 PRHDT and CDR2 FYEKMQ (reference sequence). The CDR3 is made up of 16 amino acids. CDR3 protein: CASSLPGTGLAETQYF. In nucleotides, the CDR3 is TGTGCCAGCAGCCTCCCCGGGACAGGGCTTGCCGAGACCCAGTACTTC.

This clonotype has only a few counts. The chain joins TRBV6-2 or TRBV6-3 to TRBJ2-7; D might be TRBD1 (6 bases). CDR1 is MNHEY and CDR2 is SVGEGT in the germline V gene. V was pared by 5 bases and J by 4 bases, with 18 bases between. CDR3 length: 15 amino acids. As DNA, the CDR3 is TGTGCCAGCAGTCTAACCGACAGGTTAGCTTACGAGCAGTACTTC. Its translation is CASSLTDRLAYEQYF.

The chain uses TRBV7-3 and TRBJ2-7; 7 bases fit TRBD1. Germline V gene sequence: CDR1 SGHTA, CDR2 FQGTGA. The CDR3 is 14 amino acids. V was clipped by 7 bases and J by 4 bases; unmatched bases: 10. The DNA for the CDR3 is TGTGCCAGCACCTATGACAGGGCTTTTTACGAGCAGTACTTC. Protein sequence: CASTYDRAFYEQYF.

This clonotype was seen ten or more times. This chain uses TRBV7-2 with TRBJ2-2; D possibly corresponds to TRBD2 (5 bases). V was clipped by 6 bases and J by 0 bases, with 8 bases between them. Germline assignment: CDR1 SGHTA and CDR2 FQGNSA. The CDR3 is 14 residues long. The CDR3 here is CASRTGTNTGELFF. DNA of the CDR3: TGTGCCAGCAGGACGGGAACGAACACCGGGGAGCTGTTTTTT. The entire variable domain, with the rest obtained from reference TRBV7-2 and TRBJ2-2, is as follows: GAGVSQSPSNKVTEKGKDVELRCDPISGHTALYWYRQSLGQGLEFLIYFQGNSAPDKSGLPSDRFSAERTGGSVSTLTIQRTQQEDSAVYLCASRTGTNTGELFFGEGSRLTVL.

This clonotype has just a few counts. This chain links TRBV7-8 with TRBJ1-4; D is perhaps TRBD1 (5 bases). The germline V and J ends were trimmed by 2 bases and 6 bases, with 10 bases remaining between them. Germline V gene sequence: CDR1 SGHVS, CDR2 FQNEAQ. This CDR3 region has 14 residues. DNA of the CDR3: TGTGCCAGCAGCTTAAGGGGTTTCGATGAAAAACTGTTTTTT. This codes for CASSLRGFDEKLFF.

The chain recombines TRBV7-9 with TRBJ2-2; D is possibly TRBD1 (5 bases). Germline CDR1 reads SEHNR; CDR2 reads FQNEAQ (reference sequence). V was clipped by 5 bases and J by 2 bases, with 15 bases between them. The length of the CDR3 is 16 residues. CDR3 amino acids: CASSPRTWTNTGELFF. DNA of the CDR3: TGTGCCAGCAGCCCGCGTACATGGACAAACACCGGGGAGCTGTTTTTT.

The chain couples TRBV9 to TRBJ2-2, with a possible D match to TRBD1 (6 bases). CDR1 is SGDLS, CDR2 YYNGEE, per germline. V lost 2 bases and J lost 5, with 19 bases in between. This CDR3 spans 17 amino acids. CDR3 region: CASSVRGSGGGTGELFF. Here the CDR3 DNA reads TGTGCCAGCAGCGTGAGGGGGTCTGGCGGCGGTACCGGGGAGCTGTTTTTT.

This clonotype has a single count. The chain joins TRBV27 to TRBJ2-1; no reliable D call. With 8 bases removed from V and 2 bases from J, the gap between germline ends came to 10 bases. The CDR3 loop spans 13 amino acids. The germline V gene encodes CDR1 MNHEY and CDR2 SMNVEV (reference sequence). DNA of the CDR3: TGTGCCAGCCTCGGCTACCCCTACAATGAGCAGTTCTTC. This translates into CASLGYPYNEQFF.

V and J are TRBV11-1 and TRBJ2-1, with TRBD2 matching over 9 bases. The CDR3 is 16 residues long. V lost 2 bases and J lost 10; bases outside the gene matches: 12. Germline V CDR1 and CDR2: SGHAT, FQDESV (reference sequence). The CDR3 DNA follows: TGTGCCAGCAGCTTAATGGCGGGAGGGGTACAAGAGGAGCAGTTCTTC. The encoded protein is CASSLMAGGVQEEQFF.

The CDR3 sequence is CASGLDSATQYF. Written as DNA, the CDR3 is TGTGCTAGTGGTTTGGACAGTGCGACCCAGTACTTC. This chain joins TRBV12-5 and TRBJ2-5; no clear D gene. Germline assignment: CDR1 LGHNT and CDR2 FRNRAP. The ends were cut back, 1 base at V and 7 bases at J, with 7 bases in the middle. The CDR3 is 12 residues long.

This clonotype was observed a handful of times. J is TRBJ1-2 and V is TRBV27; D is unresolved. The germline gives CDR1 MNHEY, CDR2 SMNVEV (reference sequence). Trimming took off 4 bases at V and 3 bases at J, with 9 bases between the two ends. The CDR3 has 13 residues. The CDR3 reads CASSSIGDYGYTF. The DNA of the CDR3 is TGTGCCAGCAGTTCTATTGGAGACTATGGCTACACCTTC.

This clonotype was detected many times. The chain combines TRBV7-2 with TRBJ2-1, with TRBD1 matching 7 bases. Per the germline V gene, CDR1 is SGHTA and CDR2 is FQGNSA. With 5 bases clipped from V and 2 bases from J, the junction kept 6 bases outside the gene matches. This CDR3 region has 15 residues. CDR3 sequence reads: CASSPTQGAYNEQFF. DNA for the CDR3: TGTGCCAGCAGCCCGACCCAGGGGGCCTACAATGAGCAGTTCTTC.

The chain recombines TRBV5-6 with TRBJ2-3; D is perhaps TRBD2 (5 bases). The CDR3 is 18 residues long. The germline V gene encodes CDR1 SGHDT and CDR2 YYEEEE. V shed 2 bases and J shed 5 bases, with 24 bases lying between them. The CDR3 DNA sequence: TGTGCCAGCAGCTTCTCCCCACACGGAATGGAGAGGGAAGATACGCAGTATTTT. It encodes CASSFSPHGMEREDTQYF. Using reference TRBV5-6 and TRBJ2-3 for the parts outside the CDR3, the full variable domain is DAGVTQSPTHLIKTRGQQVTLRCSPKSGHDTVSWYQQALGQGPQFIFQYYEEEERQRGNFPDRFSGHQFPNYSSELNVNALLLGDSALYLCASSFSPHGMEREDTQYFGPGTRLTVL.

This clonotype was recorded a few times. This sequence joins TRBV12-3 or TRBV12-4 and TRBJ1-4; D unresolved. The CDR3 length is 17 residues. Trimming took 6 bases from V and 0 from J, leaving 17 bases between them. CDR3 sequence: CASSNSGPLATNEKLFF. For the CDR3, the DNA is TGTGCCAGCAGCAACAGTGGGCCACTTGCAACTAATGAAAAACTGTTTTTT.

The sample holds a few counts of this clonotype. J is TRBJ2-1 and V is TRBV5-4, with 8 positions matching TRBD1. The junction had 4 bases not matched to a gene; V was cut back by 0 bases and J by 8 bases. Germline V gene data show CDR1 as SGHNT and CDR2 as YYREEE (reference sequence). This CDR3 comprises 14 residues. DNA of the CDR3: TGTGCCAGCAGCTTGGGACAGGGGATCGATGAGCAGTTCTTC. Translating gives CASSLGQGIDEQFF.

This clonotype was counted a few times. The chain uses TRBV7-2 and TRBJ1-5; maybe TRBD1 (5 bases). CDR1 is SGHTA, CDR2 FQGNSA, per germline. The CDR3 contains 15 residues. V lost 1 base and J lost 6, with 13 bases in between. The DNA for the CDR3 is TGTGCCAGCAGCTTAGGTGGGGGGGGAACTCAGCCCCAGCATTTT. Translated: CASSLGGGGTQPQHF.

The rearrangement links TRBV28 to TRBJ2-5; TRBD1 matches at 7 bases. Per germline, CDR1 MDHEN and CDR2 SYDVKM. V was clipped by 7 bases and J by 6 bases; unmatched bases: 8. The CDR3 spans 13 residues. The CDR3 DNA reads TGTGCCAGCATCCAGGACAGGAGGCAGACCCAGTACTTC. It is translated as CASIQDRRQTQYF.

The chain is built from TRBV6-1 and TRBJ1-6, with D perhaps TRBD1 (5 bases). Per germline, CDR1 MNHNS and CDR2 SASEGT. The CDR3 runs 14 residues. Trimming took off 5 bases at V and 9 bases at J, with 14 bases between the two ends. The DNA of the CDR3 is TGTGCCAGCAGTTACGAACAGGTCTTTTCACCCCTCCACTTT. This translates into CASSYEQVFSPLHF.

The chain combines TRBV6-2 or TRBV6-3 with TRBJ1-5; the D gene is possibly TRBD1 (5 bases). There are 16 residues in the CDR3. Germline CDR1 is MNHEY and CDR2 is SVGEGT. The V end was cut by 11 bases, the J end by 0 bases, with 20 bases between. The CDR3 sequence is CASRRGPRVSNQPQHF. CDR3 in DNA: TGTGCCTCACGGAGGGGACCGAGGGTTAGCAATCAGCCCCAGCATTTT.

The chain uses TRBV19 and TRBJ2-5; maybe TRBD1 (5 bases). Trimming took 5 bases from V and 0 from J, leaving 13 bases between them. The CDR3 runs to 15 residues. Germline CDR1 and CDR2: LNHDA and SQIVND (reference sequence). DNA of the CDR3: TGTGCCAGTAGTCCTGGGGCAGCCAACCAAGAGACCCAGTACTTC. As protein: CASSPGAANQETQYF. Together with reference TRBV19 and TRBJ2-5, the CDR3 gives the full variable domain: DGGITQSPKYLFRKEGQNVTLSCEQNLNHDAMYWYRQDPGQGLRLIYYSQIVNDFQKGDIAEGYSVSREKKESFPLTVTSAQKNPTAFYLCASSPGAANQETQYFGPGTRLLVL.